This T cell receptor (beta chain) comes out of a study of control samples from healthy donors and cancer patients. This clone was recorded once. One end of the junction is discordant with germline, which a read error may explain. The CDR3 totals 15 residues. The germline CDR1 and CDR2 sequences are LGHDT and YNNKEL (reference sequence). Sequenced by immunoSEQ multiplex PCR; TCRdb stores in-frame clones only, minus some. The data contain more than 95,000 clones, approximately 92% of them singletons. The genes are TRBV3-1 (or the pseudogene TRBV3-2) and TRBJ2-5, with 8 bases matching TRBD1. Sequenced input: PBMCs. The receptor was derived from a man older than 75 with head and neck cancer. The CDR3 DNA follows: TGTGCCAGCAACCAAGGACAGGGTGTTTGGGAGGCCCAGTACTTC. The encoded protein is CASNQGQGVWEAQYF.